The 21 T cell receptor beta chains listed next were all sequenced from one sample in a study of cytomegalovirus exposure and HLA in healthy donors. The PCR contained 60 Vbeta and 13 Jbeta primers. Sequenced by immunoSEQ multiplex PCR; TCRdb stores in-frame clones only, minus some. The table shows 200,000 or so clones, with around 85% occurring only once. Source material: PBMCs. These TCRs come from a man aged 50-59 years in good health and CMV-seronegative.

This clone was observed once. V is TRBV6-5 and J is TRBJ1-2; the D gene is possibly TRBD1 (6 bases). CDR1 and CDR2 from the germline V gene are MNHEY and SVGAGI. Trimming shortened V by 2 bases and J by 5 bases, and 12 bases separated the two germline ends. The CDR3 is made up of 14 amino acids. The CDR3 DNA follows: TGTGCCAGCAGTTACAGGGCAGGGGATTATGGCTACACCTTC. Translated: CASSYRAGDYGYTF.

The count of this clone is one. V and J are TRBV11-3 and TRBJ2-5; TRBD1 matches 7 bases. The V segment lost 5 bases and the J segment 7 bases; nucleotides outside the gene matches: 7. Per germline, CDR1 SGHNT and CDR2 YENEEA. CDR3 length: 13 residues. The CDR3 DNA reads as TGTGCCAGCAGCCCTGACAGGGTAGGGACCCAGTACTTC. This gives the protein CASSPDRVGTQYF.

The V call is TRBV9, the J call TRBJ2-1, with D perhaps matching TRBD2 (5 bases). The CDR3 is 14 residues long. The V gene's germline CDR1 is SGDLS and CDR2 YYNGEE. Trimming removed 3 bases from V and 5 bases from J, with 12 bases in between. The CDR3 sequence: CASSATNQDNEQFF. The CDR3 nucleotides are TGTGCCAGCAGCGCGACTAACCAGGACAATGAGCAGTTCTTC.

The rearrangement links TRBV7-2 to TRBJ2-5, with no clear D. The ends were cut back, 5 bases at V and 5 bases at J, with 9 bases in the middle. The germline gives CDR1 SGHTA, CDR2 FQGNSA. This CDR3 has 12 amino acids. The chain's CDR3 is CASSKSRETQYF. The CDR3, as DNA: TGTGCCAGCAGCAAAAGTCGGGAGACCCAGTACTTC. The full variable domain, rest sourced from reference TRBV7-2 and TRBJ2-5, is GAGVSQSPSNKVTEKGKDVELRCDPISGHTALYWYRQSLGQGLEFLIYFQGNSAPDKSGLPSDRFSAERTGGSVSTLTIQRTQQEDSAVYLCASSKSRETQYFGPGTRLLVL.

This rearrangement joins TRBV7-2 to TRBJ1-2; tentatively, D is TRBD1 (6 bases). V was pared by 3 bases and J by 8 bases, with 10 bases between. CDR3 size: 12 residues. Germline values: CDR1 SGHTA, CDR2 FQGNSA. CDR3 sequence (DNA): TGTGCCAGCAGCTTCGGACAGACCGGCTACACCTTC. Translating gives CASSFGQTGYTF. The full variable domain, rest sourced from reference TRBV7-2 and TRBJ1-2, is GAGVSQSPSNKVTEKGKDVELRCDPISGHTALYWYRQSLGQGLEFLIYFQGNSAPDKSGLPSDRFSAERTGGSVSTLTIQRTQQEDSAVYLCASSFGQTGYTFGSGTRLTVV.

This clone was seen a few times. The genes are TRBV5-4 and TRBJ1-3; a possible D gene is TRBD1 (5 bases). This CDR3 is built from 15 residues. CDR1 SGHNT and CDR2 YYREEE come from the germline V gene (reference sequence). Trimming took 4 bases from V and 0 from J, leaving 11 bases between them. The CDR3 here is CASSPGGRSGNTIYF. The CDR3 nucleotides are TGTGCCAGCAGCCCGGGGGGTCGCTCTGGAAACACCATATATTTT. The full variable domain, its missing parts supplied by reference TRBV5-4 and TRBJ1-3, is ETGVTQSPTHLIKTRGQQVTLRCSSQSGHNTVSWYQQALGQGPQFIFQYYREEENGRGNFPPRFSGLQFPNYSSELNVNALELDDSALYLCASSPGGRSGNTIYFGEGSWLTVV.

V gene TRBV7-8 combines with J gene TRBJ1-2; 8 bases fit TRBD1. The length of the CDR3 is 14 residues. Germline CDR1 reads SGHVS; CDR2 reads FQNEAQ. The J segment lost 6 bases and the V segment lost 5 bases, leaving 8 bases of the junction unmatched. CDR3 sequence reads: CASSPRTGLHGYTF. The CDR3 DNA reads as TGTGCCAGCAGCCCACGGACAGGGCTTCATGGCTACACCTTC.

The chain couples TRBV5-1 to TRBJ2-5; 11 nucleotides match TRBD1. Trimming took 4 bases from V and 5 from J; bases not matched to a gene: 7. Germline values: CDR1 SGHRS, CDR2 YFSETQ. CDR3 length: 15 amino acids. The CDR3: CASSRGTGGRETQYF. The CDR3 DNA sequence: TGCGCCAGCAGCAGGGGGACAGGGGGTCGGGAGACCCAGTACTTC.

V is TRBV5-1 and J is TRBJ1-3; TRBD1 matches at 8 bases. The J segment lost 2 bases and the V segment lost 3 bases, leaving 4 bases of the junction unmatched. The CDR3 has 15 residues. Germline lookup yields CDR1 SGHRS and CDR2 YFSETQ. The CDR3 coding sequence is TGCGCCAGCAGCTGGACAGGGTCAGCTGGAAACACCATATATTTT. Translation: CASSWTGSAGNTIYF.

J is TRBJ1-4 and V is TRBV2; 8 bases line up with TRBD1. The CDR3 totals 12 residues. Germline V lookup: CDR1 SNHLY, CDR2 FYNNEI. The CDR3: CAIRGLNEKLFF. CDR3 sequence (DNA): TGTGCTATCAGGGGGCTTAATGAAAAACTGTTTTTT. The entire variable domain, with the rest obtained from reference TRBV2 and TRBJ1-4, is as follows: EPEVTQTPSHQVTQMGQEVILRCVPISNHLYFYWYRQILGQKVEFLVSFYNNEISEKSEIFDDQFSVERPDGSNFTLKIRSTKLEDSAMYFCAIRGLNEKLFFGSGTQLSVL.

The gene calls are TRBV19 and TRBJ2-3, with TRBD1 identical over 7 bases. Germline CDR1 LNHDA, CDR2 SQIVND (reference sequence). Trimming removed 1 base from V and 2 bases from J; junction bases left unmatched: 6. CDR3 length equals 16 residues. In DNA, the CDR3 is TGTGCCAGTAGTATAGGACAGGGCAAGCCCACAGATACGCAGTATTTT. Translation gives CASSIGQGKPTDTQYF.

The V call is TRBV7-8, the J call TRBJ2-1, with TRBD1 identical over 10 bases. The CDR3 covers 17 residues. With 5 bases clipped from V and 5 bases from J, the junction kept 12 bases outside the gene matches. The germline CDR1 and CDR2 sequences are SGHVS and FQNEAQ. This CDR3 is CASSPGQGVYSDNEQFF. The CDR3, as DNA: TGTGCCAGCAGCCCAGGACAGGGGGTCTATTCGGACAATGAGCAGTTCTTC.

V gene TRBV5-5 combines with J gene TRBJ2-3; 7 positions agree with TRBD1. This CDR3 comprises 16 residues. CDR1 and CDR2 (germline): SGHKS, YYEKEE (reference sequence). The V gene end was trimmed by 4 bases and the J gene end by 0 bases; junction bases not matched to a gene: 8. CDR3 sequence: CASSLPRGPSTDTQYF. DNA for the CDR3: TGTGCCAGCAGCCTCCCGAGGGGGCCTAGCACAGATACGCAGTATTTT.

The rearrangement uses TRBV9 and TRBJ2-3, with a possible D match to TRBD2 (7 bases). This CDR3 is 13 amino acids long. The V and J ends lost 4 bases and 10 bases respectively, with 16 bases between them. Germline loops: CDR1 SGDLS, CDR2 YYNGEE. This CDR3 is CASSPPRGGAQYF. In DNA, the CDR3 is TGTGCCAGCAGCCCTCCCAGAGGGGGGGCGCAGTATTTT.

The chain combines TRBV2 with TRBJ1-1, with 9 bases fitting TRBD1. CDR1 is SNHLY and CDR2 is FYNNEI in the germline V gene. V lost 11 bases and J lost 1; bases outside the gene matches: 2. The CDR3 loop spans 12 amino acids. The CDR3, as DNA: TGTGCCGGACAGGGGCAGAACACTGAAGCTTTCTTT. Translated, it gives CAGQGQNTEAFF.

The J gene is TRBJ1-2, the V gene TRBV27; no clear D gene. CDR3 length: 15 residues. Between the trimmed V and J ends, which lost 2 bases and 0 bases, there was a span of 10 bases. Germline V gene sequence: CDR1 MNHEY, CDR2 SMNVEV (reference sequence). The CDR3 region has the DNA TGTGCCAGCAGTTTAAGAGGGAGCCCTAACTATGGCTACACCTTC. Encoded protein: CASSLRGSPNYGYTF.

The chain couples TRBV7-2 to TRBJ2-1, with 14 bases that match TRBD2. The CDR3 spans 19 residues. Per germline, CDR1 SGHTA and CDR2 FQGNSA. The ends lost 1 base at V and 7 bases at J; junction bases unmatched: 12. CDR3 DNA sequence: TGTGCCAGCAGCTTAGACCTTTACCGACTAGCGGGGGGGCCAAATGAGCAGTTCTTC. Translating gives CASSLDLYRLAGGPNEQFF.

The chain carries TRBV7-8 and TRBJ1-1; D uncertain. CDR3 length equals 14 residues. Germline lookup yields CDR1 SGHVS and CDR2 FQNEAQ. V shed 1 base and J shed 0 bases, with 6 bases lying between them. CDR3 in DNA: TGTGCCAGCAGCTTAGACGAGATGAACACTGAAGCTTTCTTT. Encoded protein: CASSLDEMNTEAFF.

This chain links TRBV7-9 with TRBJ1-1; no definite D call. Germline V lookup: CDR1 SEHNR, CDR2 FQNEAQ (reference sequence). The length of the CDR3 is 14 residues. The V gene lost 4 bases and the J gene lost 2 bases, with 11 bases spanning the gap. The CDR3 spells CASSSPGSNTEAFF. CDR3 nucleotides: TGTGCCAGCAGCTCGCCGGGGTCAAACACTGAAGCTTTCTTT.

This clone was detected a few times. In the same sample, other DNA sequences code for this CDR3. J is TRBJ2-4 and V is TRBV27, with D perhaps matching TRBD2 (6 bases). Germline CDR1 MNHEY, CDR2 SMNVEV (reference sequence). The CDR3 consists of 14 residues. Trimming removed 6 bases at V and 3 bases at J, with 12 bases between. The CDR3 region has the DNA TGTGCCAGCAGGTTCGCGGGGCTCAAAAACATTCAGTACTTC. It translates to CASRFAGLKNIQYF.

DNA of the CDR3: TGTGCCAGCAGCTTAGTGCAGGGGTACAATGAAAAACTGTTTTTT. The encoded protein is CASSLVQGYNEKLFF. The V and J genes are TRBV7-9 and TRBJ1-4; possibly TRBD1 for D (6 bases). The CDR3 is made up of 15 amino acids. Between the trimmed V and J ends, which lost 1 base and 5 bases, there was a span of 11 bases. Per the germline V gene, CDR1 is SEHNR and CDR2 is FQNEAQ (reference sequence).